This T cell receptor (beta chain) was obtained from a study of T cell repertoires in cytomegalovirus infection. This clonotype was seen a handful of times. There are 13 residues in the CDR3. V lost 6 bases, J lost 8 bases, and 13 bases lay in between. The germline CDR1 and CDR2 sequences are MDHEN and SYDVKM. Via MiXCR, TCRdb re-called the reads, giving one row per CDR3 protein. This table holds 150,000 to 200,000 distinct CDR3 sequences, 13% to 15% found once. The sequenced sample was PBMCs. The chain employs TRBV28 and TRBJ2-2; D is ambiguous. This receptor was identified in a human donor in good health (CMV status not recorded). Some clones in this sample may be carry-over from other donors' samples. For the CDR3, the DNA is TGTGCCAGCAGGTTCGACCATCGTGGGGAGCTGTTTTTT. Translated, it gives CASRFDHRGELFF. Based on the CDR3 plus reference TRBV28 and TRBJ2-2, the full variable domain is DVKVTQSSRYLVKRTGEKVFLECVQDMDHENMFWYRQDPGLGLRLIYFSYDVKMKEKGDIPEGYSVSREKKERFSLILESASTNQTSMYLCASRFDHRGELFFGEGSRLTVL.